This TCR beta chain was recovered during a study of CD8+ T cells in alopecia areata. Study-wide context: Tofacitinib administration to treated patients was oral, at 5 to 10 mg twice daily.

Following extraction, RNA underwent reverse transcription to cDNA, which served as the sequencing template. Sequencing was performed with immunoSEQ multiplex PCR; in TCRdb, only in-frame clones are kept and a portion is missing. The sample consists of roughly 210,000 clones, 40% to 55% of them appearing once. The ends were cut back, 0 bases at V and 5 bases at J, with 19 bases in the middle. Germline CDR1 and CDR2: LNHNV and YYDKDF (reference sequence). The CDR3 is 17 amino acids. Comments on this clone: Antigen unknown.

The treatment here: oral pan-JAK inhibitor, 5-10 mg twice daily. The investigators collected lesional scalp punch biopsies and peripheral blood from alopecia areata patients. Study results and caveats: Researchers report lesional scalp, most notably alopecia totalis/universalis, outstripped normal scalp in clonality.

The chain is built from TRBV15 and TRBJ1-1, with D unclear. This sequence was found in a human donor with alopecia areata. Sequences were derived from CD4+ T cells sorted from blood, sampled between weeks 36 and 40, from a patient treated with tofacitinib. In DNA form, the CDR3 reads TGTGCCACCAGCAGAGATCGTCTGAGAGGGAACCCTACTGAAGCTTTCTTT. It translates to CATSRDRLRGNPTEAFF. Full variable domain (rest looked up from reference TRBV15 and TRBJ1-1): DAMVIQNPRYQVTQFGKPVTLSCSQTLNHNVMYWYQQKSSQAPKLLFHYYDKDFNNEADTPDNFQSRRPNTSFCFLDIRSPGLGDTAMYLCATSRDRLRGNPTEAFFGQGTRLTVV.